The clone carrying this TCR beta chain was detected many times. Its specificity is unknown. The sample comes from a study of identical twins. Regarding the study as a whole: It was cross-sectional statistical analysis, not following the same donors, that the conclusions relied on. Where beta out-of-frame sequences were concerned, excess twin sharing was weaker. Abundant beta clonotypes from cord blood had fewer insertions, unlike memory repertoires, which showed none.

TCRdb itself ran the 5' RACE reads through MiXCR, one entry per CDR3 protein. The sample lists 690,000 or so distinct CDR3 sequences; 5.5% to 6.5% were seen once. V shed 7 bases and J shed 4 bases, with 18 bases lying between them. This CDR3 is built from 15 residues. This rearrangement joins TRBV12-3 or TRBV12-4 to TRBJ2-3; TRBD2 might be the D (6 bases). This receptor was identified in a man between 18 and 35 years old in good health. The sequenced sample was naive T cells sorted from blood. CDR3 sequence: CASTTAGPAPDTQYF. In DNA form, the CDR3 reads TGTGCCAGCACCACAGCGGGCCCTGCCCCAGATACGCAGTATTTT.